This entry features one T cell receptor beta chain sequence. The sample belongs to a study of blood T cell repertoires in COVID-19. Donors in Cohort 3 counted as recovered after two negative PCRs, clearance, or symptom resolution. Germline CDR1 is SGHRS and CDR2 is YFSETQ. The V and J ends lost 0 bases and 9 bases, in that order; junction bases with no gene match: 7. This CDR3 is built from 15 residues. Sequenced by immunoSEQ multiplex PCR; TCRdb stores in-frame clones only, minus some. The table has 250,000 to 300,000 clones, approximately 86% seen once. This sequence was found in a woman in her thirties who had recovered from COVID-19. The specimen sequenced was PBMCs or T cells enriched from blood (not recorded which). This chain links TRBV5-1 with TRBJ2-1; 9 bases are a match to TRBD2. The CDR3 nucleotides read TGCGCCAGCAGCTTGGCTGGCGGGGGGGTCGCTGAGCAGTTCTTC. It encodes CASSLAGGGVAEQFF. Combining the CDR3 with reference TRBV5-1 and TRBJ2-1 gives the whole variable domain KAGVTQTPRYLIKTRGQQVTLSCSPISGHRSVSWYQQTPGQGLQFLFEYFSETQRNKGNFPGRFSGRQFSNSRSEMNVSTLELGDSALYLCASSLAGGGVAEQFFGPGTRLTVL.